This TCR beta chain stems from a study of shared clonotypes between healthy human individuals (TCRdb year 2020). Regarding the research as a whole: Three men and a couple of women, aged 18 to 49 years, made up the cohort. For each donor, CD4 naive and CD4 memory were each run on three plates, CD8 naive on two plates, and CD8 memory on one plate. Blood TCR repertoires of roughly five healthy adults were deeply sequenced to estimate repertoire size and the extent of clonotype sharing between individuals. Libraries were prepared and TCR repertoires were sequenced by different laboratories using diverse techniques, in order to increase sequencing depth and limit assay-specific biases. Each donor's leukapheresis produced roughly between roughly 0.85 and 9.5 billion PBMCs.

The V end loses 6 bases and the J end loses 2 bases, and a stretch of 6 bases separates them. The CDR3 runs 12 amino acids, cysteine and phenylalanine included. Of the read, only the CDR3 DNA is kept; its 36 bases are in frame from base 1. The CDR1 and CDR2 encoded by the germline V gene are WSHSY and SAAADI. Note on this clone: Its antigen is currently not known. No much larger clone is present one base from it, and per-base qualities are unavailable.

Healthy HIV-negative adults with no recently reported acute infections or vaccinations were included as donors. Every donor was a Caucasian adult residing in Nashville, Tennessee, USA. CD4+ T cells were enriched by magnetic negative selection; naive cells were then positively selected on CD45RA, and the negative fraction formed the memory subset. Blood was collected by leukapheresis, and PBMCs were isolated by Ficoll-Histopaque density gradient centrifugation and then cryopreserved in liquid nitrogen vapor phase. Analytical flow cytometry was used to check the purity and quantity of every magnetically sorted T cell population. Each sorted fraction had its genomic DNA isolated and then quantified by UV absorbance on a Nanodrop 2000c. Using the deep immunoSEQ assay, multiplex PCR amplified TCR CDR3 regions from genomic DNA. For each cell subset, the extracted genomic DNA was distributed evenly across all wells of several immunoSEQ 96-well plates, and each plate served as one replicate. For sorted subsets, roughly 200 ng genomic DNA, equal to tens of thousands of T cell genomes, was loaded into each replicate PCR. Purified libraries were measured with a Qubit 3.0 fluorometer, size-checked on a Bioanalyzer 2100, and measured again with the KAPA Library Quantification kit. A separate single-read 150-cycle Illumina NextSeq 550 flow cell was used to sequence each immunoSEQ 96-well plate. The source study handled its data this way. Because the immunoSEQ output included only junctional sequences and no quality scores, the filtering could not be the same as the filtering used for full-length reads. To assign V/J genes and CDR3, sequences were annotated using PyIR, a Python wrapper for IgBLAST v1.9, with IMGT germline references. Reads were filtered out if the reads had weak V/J assignments (E-value above 1e-6), no CDR3, stop codons, out-of-frame junctions, or ambiguous translated residues. V3J clonotypes were defined by identical inferred V gene, J gene, and CDR3 amino acid sequence. Percentage overlap between repertoires was calculated by dividing the number of shared unique clonotypes by the size of the smaller repertoire. Three approaches were used to assess repertoire richness: RTK rarefaction, the Chao1 estimator, and Recon v2.1 estimates of unobserved clonotypes. Generation probabilities were computed with OLGA for all TCRbeta clonotypes obtained by the gDNA method from several donors. TCRdb's version of the immuneACCESS table is confined to in-frame rearrangements and falls short of the full clone set. An unresolved V gene accounts for under half of the shortfall where checked; the remainder is of unknown origin. V and J calls and clone size are copied from that table; D and trimming were computed from the DNA. The sample contains 500,000 to 550,000 clones, roughly 95% of them found a single time. The ten largest account for approximately 0.067% of the sample.

Overall results and qualifications from the work: Rarefaction of sorted-subset datasets indicated incomplete sequencing despite the large sequencing depth. Larger estimated clonotype richness was generally found for naive subsets than for memory subsets. When a few donors were compared, the shared fraction of clonotypes was about 5% for naive CD4, more than 3% for naive CD8, roughly 2.5% for memory CD4, and 0.3% to 0.5% for memory CD8. Based on pairwise subsampling, the degree of clonotype sharing among donors was expected to be affected by sequencing depth. Sampling was restricted to blood, and TCR repertoires in tissue are likely to differ from TCR repertoires in blood. Compared with non-shared clonotypes, clonotypes shared by all four sorted-subset donors had higher generation probabilities. Because the study included only a small number of donors, the genetic and exposure-history diversity represented was limited.

The source of this sequence is a woman aged 25-40 years in good health. The rearranged chain carries TRBV10-2 and TRBJ2-3; confidence is insufficient to name the D gene. Material: naive CD4+ T cells sorted from blood. The cell subset or site label for this specimen denotes: CD45RA+ positively selected. The DNA sequence is TGCGCCAGCAGGGACGACACAGATACGCAGTATTTT. It translates to CASRDDTDTQYF.